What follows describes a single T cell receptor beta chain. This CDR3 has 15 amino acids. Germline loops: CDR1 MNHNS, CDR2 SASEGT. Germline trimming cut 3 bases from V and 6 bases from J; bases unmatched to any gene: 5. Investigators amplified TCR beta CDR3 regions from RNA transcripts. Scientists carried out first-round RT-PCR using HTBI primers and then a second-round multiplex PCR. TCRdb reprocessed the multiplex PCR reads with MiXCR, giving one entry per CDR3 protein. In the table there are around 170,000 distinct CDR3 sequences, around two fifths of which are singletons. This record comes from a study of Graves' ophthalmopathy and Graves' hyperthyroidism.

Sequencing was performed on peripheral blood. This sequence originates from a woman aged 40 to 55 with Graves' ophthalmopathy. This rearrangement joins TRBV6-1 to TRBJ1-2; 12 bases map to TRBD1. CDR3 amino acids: CASSDPGTGGHGYTF. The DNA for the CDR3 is TGTGCCAGCAGTGACCCCGGGACAGGGGGCCATGGCTACACCTTC.